The 17 T cell receptor beta chains in this list originate from one sample, sequenced in a study of blood T cell repertoires in COVID-19. Clones were read by immunoSEQ multiplex PCR, and TCRdb kept only the in-frame ones, dropping some. The sample lists fewer than 180,000 clones; about 85% were seen once. The material sequenced was peripheral blood. The receptors come from a woman aged 55-70 years with active or convalescent COVID-19.

The genes are TRBV11-3 and TRBJ2-7; 9 bases align to TRBD1. Germline V gene data show CDR1 as SGHNT and CDR2 as YENEEA. The length of the CDR3 is 14 residues. V shed 4 bases, J shed 3 bases, and the junction held 4 bases outside the gene matches. The DNA for the CDR3 is TGTGCCAGCAGCTCAGGGACAGGGAACTACGAGCAGTACTTC. Residues: CASSSGTGNYEQYF.

V usage is TRBV14 and J usage is TRBJ1-1, with 7 bases that match TRBD1. CDR3 length equals 16 residues. V lost 1 base to trimming and J lost 0 bases; unmatched junction nucleotides: 5. CDR1 SGHDN and CDR2 FVKESK come from the germline V gene. CDR3 region: CASSQGQGIMNTEAFF. The CDR3 nucleotides read TGTGCCAGCAGCCAAGGACAGGGTATAATGAACACTGAAGCTTTCTTT.

As concerns this clone: This sample also contains other DNA sequences that code for the same CDR3. The chain links TRBV5-6 to TRBJ1-5; D gene ambiguous. This CDR3 spans 12 amino acids. Germline V gene data show CDR1 as SGHDT and CDR2 as YYEEEE. V was clipped by 0 bases and J by 7 bases, with 5 bases between them. This CDR3 is CASSLAGQPQHF. CDR3 coding DNA: TGTGCCAGCAGCTTGGCTGGCCAGCCCCAGCATTTT.

The V gene is TRBV7-2, the J gene TRBJ2-3; weak D call: TRBD2 (6 bases). Trimming left V 4 bases short and J 3 bases short, with 14 bases between. Germline V gives CDR1 SGHTA, CDR2 FQGNSA. The CDR3 has 15 residues. Written as DNA, the CDR3 is TGTGCCAGCAGCTCCTTAGCGGACGAAACAGATACGCAGTATTTT. Its translation: CASSSLADETDTQYF. Based on the CDR3 plus reference TRBV7-2 and TRBJ2-3, the full variable domain is GAGVSQSPSNKVTEKGKDVELRCDPISGHTALYWYRQSLGQGLEFLIYFQGNSAPDKSGLPSDRFSAERTGGSVSTLTIQRTQQEDSAVYLCASSSLADETDTQYFGPGTRLTVL.

CDR3 sequence: CASSAEAGQPQHF. The CDR3 nucleotides read TGTGCCAGCAGTGCCGAGGCGGGTCAGCCCCAGCATTTT. This chain joins TRBV6-4 and TRBJ1-5; no firm D call. The CDR3 is 13 amino acids. Between the trimmed V and J ends, which lost 4 bases and 6 bases, there was a span of 10 bases. Germline values: CDR1 MRHNA, CDR2 SNTAGT.

The CDR3 loop is CASSQGAGSRYDTQYF. In DNA, the CDR3 is TGCGCCAGCAGTCAAGGGGCCGGGAGCCGGTACGATACGCAGTATTTT. The chain employs TRBV23-1 and TRBJ2-3, with D perhaps TRBD2 (6 bases). TRBV23-1 is labeled an ORF, and its function is uncertain. CDR3 length equals 16 residues. Trimming pared 2 bases from V and 6 bases from J, leaving 18 bases between.

The chain is built from TRBV10-1 and TRBJ2-5, with 13 positions matching TRBD2. This CDR3 is built from 15 residues. The germline V gene encodes CDR1 WNHNN and CDR2 SYGVQD (reference sequence). V lost 6 bases to trimming and J lost 4 bases; unmatched junction nucleotides: 5. CDR3 amino acids: CASSPGLAGAETQYF. The CDR3 nucleotides read TGCGCCAGCAGCCCAGGACTAGCGGGGGCAGAGACCCAGTACTTC.

This clone has a single count. The chain recombines TRBV10-3 with TRBJ2-2; 8 nucleotides agree with TRBD1. This CDR3 has 15 amino acids. The germline V gene has CDR1 ENHRY and CDR2 SYGVKD. V trimming: 4 bases; J trimming: 5 bases; junction bases outside the gene matches: 6. The CDR3 reads CAISGGTGGTGELFF. The DNA for the CDR3 is TGTGCCATCAGTGGGGGGACAGGAGGGACCGGGGAGCTGTTTTTT.

The rearrangement links TRBV7-8 to TRBJ1-2; TRBD1 is a possible D gene (6 bases). CDR3 length: 14 amino acids. V was clipped by 5 bases and J by 6 bases, with 16 bases between them. Germline CDR1 is SGHVS and CDR2 is FQNEAQ. The CDR3 sequence: CASSTIRAGDGYTF. In DNA form, the CDR3 reads TGTGCCAGCAGCACTATAAGGGCAGGGGATGGCTACACCTTC.

This chain connects TRBV5-4 to TRBJ1-1; a possible D gene is TRBD1 (6 bases). V lost 10 bases, J lost 0 bases, and 22 bases lay in between. Germline V lookup: CDR1 SGHNT, CDR2 YYREEE (reference sequence). This CDR3 is 16 amino acids long. CDR3 nucleotide sequence: TGTGCCCTCACAACCCGCAGGGGTTCGGTGAACACTGAAGCTTTCTTT. It specifies CALTTRRGSVNTEAFF.

The sample holds a few counts of this clone. In DNA, the CDR3 is TGTGCCAGCAGTGAGAGAGGGTCGGGTGCGCAGTATTTT. Translated: CASSERGSGAQYF. The chain employs TRBV6-1 and TRBJ2-3, with D possibly TRBD2 on 5 matching bases. The ends were cut back, 3 bases at V and 10 bases at J, with 14 bases in the middle. The CDR3 covers 13 residues. Germline CDR1 is MNHNS and CDR2 is SASEGT.

CDR3 loop: CASRTGSEADTQYF. CDR3 DNA: TGTGCCAGCAGAACAGGGTCTGAGGCAGATACGCAGTATTTT. The chain uses TRBV28 and TRBJ2-3; TRBD1 is a possible D gene (6 bases). The germline CDR1 and CDR2 sequences are MDHEN and SYDVKM. V was cut by 6 bases and J by 4 bases, with 14 bases left in between. This CDR3 has 14 residues.

The chain has TRBV7-2 and TRBJ1-2; a weak D match, TRBD1 (6 bases). The germline V and J ends were trimmed by 5 bases and 8 bases, with 15 bases remaining between them. The V gene's germline CDR1 is SGHTA and CDR2 FQGNSA. CDR3 length: 13 residues. CDR3 DNA: TGTGCCAGCAGCCCCACTATGCAGGGGGGCTACACCTTC. Its protein product is CASSPTMQGGYTF.

The chain uses TRBV7-9 and TRBJ2-1; a possible D gene is TRBD2 (7 bases). The CDR3 is 16 residues long. V shed 5 bases and J shed 5 bases, with 19 bases lying between them. In germline, CDR1 is SEHNR, CDR2 FQNEAQ (reference sequence). For the CDR3, the DNA is TGTGCCAGCAGCCCAATTGCGGGGGCAGGCCACAATGAGCAGTTCTTC. The encoded protein is CASSPIAGAGHNEQFF.

The chain couples TRBV27 to TRBJ2-1; 7 bases line up with TRBD1. Trimming cost V 0 bases and J 5 bases; bases outside gene matches: 1. Germline CDR1 reads MNHEY; CDR2 reads SMNVEV (reference sequence). The CDR3 runs 14 residues. The CDR3 sequence: CASSLSQGNNEQFF. The CDR3 nucleotides read TGTGCCAGCAGTTTATCACAGGGGAACAATGAGCAGTTCTTC.

J is TRBJ1-2 and V is TRBV19; no firm D call. Germline CDR1 is LNHDA and CDR2 is SQIVND (reference sequence). The CDR3 length is 11 residues. V shed 6 bases and J shed 3 bases, with 5 bases lying between them. CDR3 region: CASSQDYGYTF. The CDR3 DNA sequence: TGTGCCAGTAGCCAGGACTATGGCTACACCTTC. Filled out from reference TRBV19 and TRBJ1-2, the complete variable domain reads DGGITQSPKYLFRKEGQNVTLSCEQNLNHDAMYWYRQDPGQGLRLIYYSQIVNDFQKGDIAEGYSVSREKKESFPLTVTSAQKNPTAFYLCASSQDYGYTFGSGTRLTVV.

The V and J genes are TRBV19 and TRBJ1-1; D unresolved. This CDR3 has 11 residues. Germline CDR1 reads LNHDA; CDR2 reads SQIVND (reference sequence). V was pared by 5 bases and J by 3 bases, with 4 bases between. Here the CDR3 DNA reads TGTGCCAGTAGTCTATACACTGAAGCTTTCTTT. Its protein is CASSLYTEAFF.